These T cell receptor beta chains were read from a single sample in a study of blood T cell repertoires in COVID-19. Only in-frame clones appear in the TCRdb table, and some are missing; sequencing was by immunoSEQ multiplex PCR. The data contain 400,000 to 550,000 clones, about 90% of them singletons. Sequenced input: PBMCs or T cells enriched from blood (not recorded which). These receptors were taken from a woman aged 18-29 years with acute COVID-19. Each CDR3 is given with its conserved first and last residue. Each record gives: D gene, J gene, V gene, CDR3 length, clone size, CDR3 DNA, CDR3 protein. D genes are given only for firm matches. Some rows have no size entry. The others give once, few or many, or a class for an expanded clone.

TRBD2 TRBJ2-1 TRBV9 16 few TGTGCCAGCAGCGGGTCGGGACTAGTGTCCTACAATGAGCAGTTCTTC CASSGSGLVSYNEQFF
. TRBJ1-2 TRBV7-9 12 . TGTGCCAGCAGCCCCGGGAACTATGGCTACACCTTC CASSPGNYGYTF
TRBD1 TRBJ2-7 TRBV4-1 13 . TGCGCCAGCAGCCAGGACAGGGGCCACGAGCAGTACTTC CASSQDRGHEQYF
. TRBJ1-5 TRBV19 15 once TGTGCCAGTAGTATAGAGGGCGCAATCAATCAGCCCCAGCATTTT CASSIEGAINQPQHF
TRBD1 TRBJ1-4 TRBV19 14 . TGTGCCAGTAGTGTGGGACAGACAAATGAAAAACTGTTTTTT CASSVGQTNEKLFF
TRBD2 TRBJ2-3 TRBV5-1 16 . TGCGCCAGCAGCTTGGTGTCTAGCGGGGGGGCAGATACGCAGTATTTT CASSLVSSGGADTQYF
TRBD2 TRBJ2-3 TRBV18 17 . TGTGCCAGCTCACCCTGGACTAGCGGGATTAGCACAGATACGCAGTATTTT CASSPWTSGISTDTQYF
TRBD1 TRBJ2-1 TRBV9 19 . TGTGCCAGCAGCGTAGCTAACCCCACAGGGGGTCGGCTTTTTAATGAGCAGTTCTTC CASSVANPTGGRLFNEQFF
. TRBJ2-7 TRBV28 16 . TGTGCCAGCAGGGGGACATATCGTCCCGAGGTCTACGAGCAGTACTTC CASRGTYRPEVYEQYF
TRBD2 TRBJ2-1 TRBV5-4 15 . TGTGCCAGCAGGTCCCTAGCGGGAGACTACAATGAGCAGTTCTTC CASRSLAGDYNEQFF
TRBD2 TRBJ2-2 TRBV14 16 . TGTGCCAGCAGCTATCTAGCGGCCATTAACACCGGGGAGCTGTTTTTT CASSYLAAINTGELFF
TRBD1 TRBJ1-1 TRBV19 12 . TGTGCCAGTAGTTTAAGACAGGGGGAAGCTTTCTTT CASSLRQGEAFF
TRBD2 TRBJ2-1 TRBV3-1/TRBV3-2 18 few TGTGCCAGCAGCCAGGGACTAGCAGGGCGAAACCAATACAATGAGCAGTTCTTC CASSQGLAGRNQYNEQFF
. TRBJ1-6 TRBV20-1 8 . TGCAGTGCCTCCCCCCTCCACTTT CSASPLHF
TRBD2 TRBJ2-7 TRBV5-1 13 . TGCGCCAGCAGCCGTAGCGGGATCTACGAGCAGTACTTC CASSRSGIYEQYF
. TRBJ1-4 TRBV5-5 15 . TGTGCCAGCAGCCAACAGACAGGCGCCTCGGAAAAACTGTTTTTT CASSQQTGASEKLFF
. TRBJ1-4 TRBV18 14 . TGTGCCAGCTCAGCCGGGACATCCGATGAAAAACTGTTTTTT CASSAGTSDEKLFF
TRBD1 TRBJ1-4 TRBV30 13 . TGTGCCTGGGAACAGGGGAGTTACGAAAAACTGTTTTTT CAWEQGSYEKLFF
TRBD1 TRBJ2-7 TRBV25-1 12 . TGTGCCAGCAGTAGGGACAGGGGCGAGCAGTACTTC CASSRDRGEQYF
TRBD2 TRBJ2-3 TRBV4-3 17 . TGCGCCAGCAGCCAAGATTCTATTGCGGGAGGTACAGATACGCAGTATTTT CASSQDSIAGGTDTQYF
. TRBJ1-5 TRBV27 11 . TGTGCCAGCAGTTCGGGGGGGCCCCAGCATTTT CASSSGGPQHF
. TRBJ2-5 TRBV29-1 12 . TGCAGCGTTGGGACAGACCAAGAGACCCAGTACTTC CSVGTDQETQYF
TRBD1 TRBJ2-5 TRBV6-2/TRBV6-3 15 . TGTGCCAGCAGTTACCCCGACAGGGGGCAAGAGACCCAGTACTTC CASSYPDRGQETQYF
TRBD1 TRBJ1-1 TRBV7-3 15 . TGTGCCAGCAGCTTGCTCGACAGGGGCTTGACTGAAGCTTTCTTT CASSLLDRGLTEAFF
. TRBJ1-3 TRBV10-3 15 . TGTGCCATCAGTGAGTCTAGTGTTGGTGGAAACACCATATATTTT CAISESSVGGNTIYF
. TRBJ2-1 TRBV4-1 15 . TGCGCCAGCAGCCCAGGGCTAGTATCCTACAATGAGCAGTTCTTC CASSPGLVSYNEQFF
TRBD2 TRBJ2-7 TRBV4-1 16 many TGCGCCAGCAGTAGTCGAGCGGGGGCCAGACCCTACGAGCAGTACTTC CASSSRAGARPYEQYF
TRBD2 TRBJ2-1 TRBV10-3 15 . TGTGCCACCCGCCTTGGACTAGCGGCCTACAATGAGCAGTTCTTC CATRLGLAAYNEQFF
TRBD1 TRBJ2-2 TRBV19 13 . TGTGCCACCGGGACAGGGCCCCGCGGGGAGCTGTTTTTT CATGTGPRGELFF
TRBD2 TRBJ2-1 TRBV5-4 16 . TGTGCCAGCAGCTTGGGTTTTAGCGGGGGAAACAATGAGCAGTTCTTC CASSLGFSGGNNEQFF
. TRBJ1-1 TRBV2 13 few TGTGCCAGCAGTTACGGACAAGTTCTTGAAGCTTTCTTT CASSYGQVLEAFF
TRBD1 TRBJ1-1 TRBV5-1 15 . TGCGCCAGCAGCTTGGCCGGACAGGGGGAAACTGAAGCTTTCTTT CASSLAGQGETEAFF
. TRBJ1-5 TRBV29-1 13 . TGCAGCGTGGCGGGGGCTCTCAATCAGCCCCAGCATTTT CSVAGALNQPQHF
. TRBJ2-5 TRBV28 13 . TGTGCCAGCACAAGCCTACTTTCTGAGACCCAGTACTTC CASTSLLSETQYF
. TRBJ2-5 TRBV3-1/TRBV3-2 14 . TGTGCCAGCGAGCGCCGGGGTCCCCAAGAGACCCAGTACTTC CASERRGPQETQYF
TRBD1 TRBJ1-1 TRBV6-5 14 . TGTGCCAGCAGTTCGGGACAGGGGGGAACTGAAGCTTTCTTT CASSSGQGGTEAFF
TRBD1 TRBJ1-1 TRBV28 13 . TGTGCCAGCAGACTCCGGGACAGCACTGAAGCTTTCTTT CASRLRDSTEAFF
. TRBJ2-7 TRBV9 15 . TGTGCCAGCAGCGTAGCGGGAGAAAGCCTCTACGAGCAGTACTTC CASSVAGESLYEQYF
. TRBJ2-5 TRBV13 12 . TGTGCCAGCAGCTTAGTGGGTGAGGCCCAGTACTTC CASSLVGEAQYF
TRBD1 TRBJ1-6 TRBV28 15 . TGTGCCAGCAGCCGACCGGGACAGGGGAATTCACCCCTCCACTTT CASSRPGQGNSPLHF